This TCR beta chain emerged from a study of human T cells and chemical hapten exposure. At the level of the study: Skin of the upper inner arm, roughly 2 cm by roughly 2 cm, received 2% DPC for sensitization. Patients, chiefly female, had alopecia areata, totalis or universalis.

The time point is: patch test 2, 6 weeks after DPC sensitization. The sample's treatment: therapeutic diphenylcyclopropenone sensitization with weekly scalp DPC. Broader study findings: Significantly greater numbers of large CDR3 similarity clusters came from expanded TCRs than from controls.

In the authors' methods: 95,638 TCRs per sample was the median, with a range of roughly 23,224 to 750,000. One entry per CDR3 protein results from TCRdb running MiXCR on the RACE reads. The V and J calls were not made by the authors but by TCRdb's processing. The sample includes about 110,000 distinct CDR3 sequences, about a tenth seen only once; the top ten take more than 3%. This clonotype was detected ten times or more. Antigen unknown. The TCR was taken from a woman aged 40-49 years with alopecia areata. Some clones in this sample may be carry-over from other donors' samples. The sequences come from whole blood, collected in connection with sensitization to the hapten diphenylcyclopropenone (DPC).

For the CDR3, the DNA is TGTGCCAGCAGCCCCAACACGGGGATGGATGAAAAACTGTTTTTT. Encoded protein: CASSPNTGMDEKLFF. This sequence joins TRBV7-2 and TRBJ1-4; no firm D call. Germline V gene lookup returns CDR1 SGHTA and CDR2 FQGNSA. The CDR3 is made up of 15 amino acids. V lost 5 bases and J lost 6, with 16 bases in between.